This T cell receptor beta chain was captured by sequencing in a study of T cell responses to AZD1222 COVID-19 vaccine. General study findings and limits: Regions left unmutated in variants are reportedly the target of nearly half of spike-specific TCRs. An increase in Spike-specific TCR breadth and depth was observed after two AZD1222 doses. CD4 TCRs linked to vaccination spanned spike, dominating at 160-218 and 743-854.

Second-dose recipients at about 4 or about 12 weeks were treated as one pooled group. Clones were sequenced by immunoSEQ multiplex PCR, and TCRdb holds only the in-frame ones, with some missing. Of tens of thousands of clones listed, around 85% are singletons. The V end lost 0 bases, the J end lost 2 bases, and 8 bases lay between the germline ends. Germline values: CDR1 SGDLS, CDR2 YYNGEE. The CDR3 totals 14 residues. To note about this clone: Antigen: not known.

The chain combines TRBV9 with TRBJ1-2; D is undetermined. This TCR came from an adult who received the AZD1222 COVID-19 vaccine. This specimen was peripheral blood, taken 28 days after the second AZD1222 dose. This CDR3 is CASSVASVNYGYTF. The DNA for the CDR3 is TGTGCCAGCAGCGTAGCGTCAGTCAACTATGGCTACACCTTC.